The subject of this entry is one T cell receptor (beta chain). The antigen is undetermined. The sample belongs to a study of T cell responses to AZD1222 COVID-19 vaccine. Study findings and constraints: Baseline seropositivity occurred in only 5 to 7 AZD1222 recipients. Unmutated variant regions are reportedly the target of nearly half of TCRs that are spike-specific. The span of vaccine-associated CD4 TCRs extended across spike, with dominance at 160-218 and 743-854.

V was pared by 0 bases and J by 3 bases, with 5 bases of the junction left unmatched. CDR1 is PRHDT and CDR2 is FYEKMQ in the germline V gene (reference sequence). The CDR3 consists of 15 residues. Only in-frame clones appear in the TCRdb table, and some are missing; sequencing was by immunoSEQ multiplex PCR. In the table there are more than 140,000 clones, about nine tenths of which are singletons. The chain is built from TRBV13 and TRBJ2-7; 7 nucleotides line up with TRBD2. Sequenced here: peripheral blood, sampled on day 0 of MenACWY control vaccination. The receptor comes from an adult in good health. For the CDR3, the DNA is TGTGCCAGCAGCTTAGGCCTAGCGGACTTCTACGAGCAGTACTTC. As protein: CASSLGLADFYEQYF.